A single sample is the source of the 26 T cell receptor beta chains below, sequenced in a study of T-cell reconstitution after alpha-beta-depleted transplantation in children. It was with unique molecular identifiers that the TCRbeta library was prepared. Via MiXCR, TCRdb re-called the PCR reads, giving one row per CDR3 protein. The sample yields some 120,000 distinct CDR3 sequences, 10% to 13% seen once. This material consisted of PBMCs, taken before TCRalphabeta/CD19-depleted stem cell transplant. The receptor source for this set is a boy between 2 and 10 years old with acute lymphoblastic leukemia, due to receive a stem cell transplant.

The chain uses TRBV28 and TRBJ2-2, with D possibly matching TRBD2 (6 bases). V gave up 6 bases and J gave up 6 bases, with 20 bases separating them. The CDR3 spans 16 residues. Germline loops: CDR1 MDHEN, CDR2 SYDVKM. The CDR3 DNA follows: TGTGCCAGCAGCTCCGAGGGCCACACTAGCCCCGGGGAGCTGTTTTTT. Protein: CASSSEGHTSPGELFF.

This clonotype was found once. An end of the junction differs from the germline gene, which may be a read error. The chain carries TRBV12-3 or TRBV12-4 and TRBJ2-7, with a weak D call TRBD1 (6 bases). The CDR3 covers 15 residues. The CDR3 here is CASSLAGADTYEKYF. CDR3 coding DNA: TGTGCCAGCAGTTTAGCGGGGGCGGATACCTACGAGAAGTACTTC.

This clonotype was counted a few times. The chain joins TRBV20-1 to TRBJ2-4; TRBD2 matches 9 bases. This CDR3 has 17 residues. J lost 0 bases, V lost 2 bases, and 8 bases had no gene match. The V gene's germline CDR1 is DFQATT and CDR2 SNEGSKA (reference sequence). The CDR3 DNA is TGCAGTGCTAGAATATTGCTAGCGGGAATAGCCAAAAACATTCAGTACTTC. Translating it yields CSARILLAGIAKNIQYF.

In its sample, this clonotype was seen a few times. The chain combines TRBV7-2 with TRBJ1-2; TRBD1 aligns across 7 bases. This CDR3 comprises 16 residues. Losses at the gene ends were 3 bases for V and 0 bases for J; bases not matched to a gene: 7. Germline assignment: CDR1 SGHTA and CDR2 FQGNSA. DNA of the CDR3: TGTGCCAGCAGCTTGGTGGACAGGACTGCTAACTATGGCTACACCTTC. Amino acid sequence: CASSLVDRTANYGYTF.

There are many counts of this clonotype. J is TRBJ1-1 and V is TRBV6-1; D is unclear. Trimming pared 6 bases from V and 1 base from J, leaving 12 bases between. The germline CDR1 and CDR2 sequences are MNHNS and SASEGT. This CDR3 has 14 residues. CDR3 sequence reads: CASSASGKNTEAFF. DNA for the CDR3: TGTGCCAGCAGCGCTTCTGGAAAGAACACTGAAGCTTTCTTT.

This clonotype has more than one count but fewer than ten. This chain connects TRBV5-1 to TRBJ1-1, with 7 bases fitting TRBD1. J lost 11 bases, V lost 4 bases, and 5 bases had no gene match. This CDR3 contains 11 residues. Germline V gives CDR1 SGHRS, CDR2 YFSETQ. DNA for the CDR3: TGCGCCAGCAGCACAGGGGTTGAGGCTTTCTTT. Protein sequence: CASSTGVEAFF.

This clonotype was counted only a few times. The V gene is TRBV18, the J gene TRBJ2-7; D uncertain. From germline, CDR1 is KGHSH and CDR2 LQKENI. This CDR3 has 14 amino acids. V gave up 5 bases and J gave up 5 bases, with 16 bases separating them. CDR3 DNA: TGTGCCAGCTCAGCAACCCCTACGCAGCACGAGCAGTACTTC. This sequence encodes CASSATPTQHEQYF.

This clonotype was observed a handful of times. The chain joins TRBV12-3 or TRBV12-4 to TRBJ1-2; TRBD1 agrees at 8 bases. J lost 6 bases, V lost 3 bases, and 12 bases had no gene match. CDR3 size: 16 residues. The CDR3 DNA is TGTGCCAGCAGTTTCCGTACAGGGGGAAGCGAGGATGGCTACACCTTC. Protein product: CASSFRTGGSEDGYTF.

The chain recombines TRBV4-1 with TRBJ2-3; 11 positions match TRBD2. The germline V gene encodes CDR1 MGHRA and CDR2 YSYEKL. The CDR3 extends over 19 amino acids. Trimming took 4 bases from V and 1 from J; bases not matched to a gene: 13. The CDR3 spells CASSPSDTSGRGGTDTQYF. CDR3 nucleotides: TGCGCCAGCAGCCCGAGCGATACTAGCGGGAGAGGTGGCACAGATACGCAGTATTTT.

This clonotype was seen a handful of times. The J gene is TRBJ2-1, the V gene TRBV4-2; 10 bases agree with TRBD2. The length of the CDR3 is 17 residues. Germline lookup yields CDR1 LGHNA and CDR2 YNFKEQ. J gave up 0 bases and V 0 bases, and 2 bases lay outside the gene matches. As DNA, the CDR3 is TGTGCCAGCAGCCAAGATCCTAGCGGGAGCTCCTACAATGAGCAGTTCTTC. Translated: CASSQDPSGSSYNEQFF.

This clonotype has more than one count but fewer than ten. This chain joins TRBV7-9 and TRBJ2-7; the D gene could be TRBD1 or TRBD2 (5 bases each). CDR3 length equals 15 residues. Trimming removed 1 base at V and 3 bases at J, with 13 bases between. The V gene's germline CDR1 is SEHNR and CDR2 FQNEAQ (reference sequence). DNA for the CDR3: TGTGCCAGCAGCTTAGAGAGGGGAGTGGGCTACGAGCAGTACTTC. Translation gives CASSLERGVGYEQYF.

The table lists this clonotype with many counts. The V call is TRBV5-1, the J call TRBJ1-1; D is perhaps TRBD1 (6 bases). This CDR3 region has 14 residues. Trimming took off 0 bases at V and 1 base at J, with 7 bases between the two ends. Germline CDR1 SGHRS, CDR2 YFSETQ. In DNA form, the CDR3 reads TGCGCCAGCAGCTTGGGGACAGCGAACACTGAAGCTTTCTTT. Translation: CASSLGTANTEAFF.

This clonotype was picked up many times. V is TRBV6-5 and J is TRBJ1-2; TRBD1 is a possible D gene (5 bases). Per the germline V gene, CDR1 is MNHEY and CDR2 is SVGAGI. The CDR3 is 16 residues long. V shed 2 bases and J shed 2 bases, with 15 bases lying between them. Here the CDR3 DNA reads TGTGCCAGCAGTTACCGCGGGCGTGGGGACAACTATGGCTACACCTTC. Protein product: CASSYRGRGDNYGYTF.

As DNA, the CDR3 is TGCGCCAGCAGCTTAGCGGGAGATGGGGAGCAGTTCTTC. Its protein product is CASSLAGDGEQFF. The chain carries TRBV10-1 and TRBJ2-1; 9 bases are a match to TRBD2. The CDR3 has 13 residues. V shed 6 bases, J shed 10 bases, and the junction held 7 bases outside the gene matches. From germline, CDR1 is WNHNN and CDR2 SYGVQD (reference sequence).

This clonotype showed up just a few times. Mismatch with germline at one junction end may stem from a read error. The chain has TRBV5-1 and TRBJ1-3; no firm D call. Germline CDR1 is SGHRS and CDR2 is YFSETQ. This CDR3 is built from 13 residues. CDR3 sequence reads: CASSLLPGNTIYF. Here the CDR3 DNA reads TGCGCCAGCAGCTTGTTGCCTGGGAACACCATATATTTT.

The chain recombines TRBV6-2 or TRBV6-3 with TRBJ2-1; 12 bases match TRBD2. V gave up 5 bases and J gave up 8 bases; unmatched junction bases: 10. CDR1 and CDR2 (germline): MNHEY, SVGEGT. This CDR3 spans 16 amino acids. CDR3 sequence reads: CASSAPGLAGEDEQFF. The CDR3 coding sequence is TGTGCCAGCAGTGCACCGGGACTAGCGGGCGAGGATGAGCAGTTCTTC.

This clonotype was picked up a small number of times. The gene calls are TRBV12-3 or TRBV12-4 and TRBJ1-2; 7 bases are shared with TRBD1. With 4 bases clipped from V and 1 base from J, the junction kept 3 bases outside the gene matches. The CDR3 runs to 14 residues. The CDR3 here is CASSWDSFNYGYTF. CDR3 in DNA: TGTGCCAGCAGTTGGGACAGCTTTAACTATGGCTACACCTTC.

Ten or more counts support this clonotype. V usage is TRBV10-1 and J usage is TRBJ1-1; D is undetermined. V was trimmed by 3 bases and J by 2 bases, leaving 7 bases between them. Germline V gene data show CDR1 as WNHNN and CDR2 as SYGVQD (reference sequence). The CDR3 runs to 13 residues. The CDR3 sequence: CASSDRINTEAFF. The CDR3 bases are TGCGCCAGCAGTGATCGGATAAACACTGAAGCTTTCTTT.

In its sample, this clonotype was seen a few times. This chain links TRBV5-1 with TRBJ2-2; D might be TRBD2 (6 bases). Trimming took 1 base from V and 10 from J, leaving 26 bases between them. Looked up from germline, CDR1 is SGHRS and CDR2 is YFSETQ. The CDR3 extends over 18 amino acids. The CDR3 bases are TGCGCCAGCAGCTTGAGAGAAGTAGCGAACACGCGGAGGGAGGAGCTGTTTTTT. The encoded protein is CASSLREVANTRREELFF.

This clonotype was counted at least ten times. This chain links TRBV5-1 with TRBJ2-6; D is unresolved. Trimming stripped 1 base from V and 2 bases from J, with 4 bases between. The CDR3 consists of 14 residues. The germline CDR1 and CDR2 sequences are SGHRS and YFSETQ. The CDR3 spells CASSLFAGANVLTF. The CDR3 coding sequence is TGCGCCAGCAGCTTGTTTGCTGGGGCCAACGTCCTGACTTTC.

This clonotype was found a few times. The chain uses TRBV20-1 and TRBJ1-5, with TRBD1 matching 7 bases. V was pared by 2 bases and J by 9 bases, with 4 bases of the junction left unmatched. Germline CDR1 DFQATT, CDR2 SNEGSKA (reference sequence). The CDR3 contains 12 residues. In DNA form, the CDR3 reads TGCAGTGCTAGACACAGGGGAGGGCCCCAGCATTTT. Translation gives CSARHRGGPQHF.

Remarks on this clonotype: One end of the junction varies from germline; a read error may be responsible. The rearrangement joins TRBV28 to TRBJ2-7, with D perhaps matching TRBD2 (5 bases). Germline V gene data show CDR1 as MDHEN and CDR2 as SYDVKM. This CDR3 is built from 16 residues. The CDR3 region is CASFSEGLPSLYEQCF. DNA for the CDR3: TGTGCCAGCTTCTCCGAGGGCCTCCCCTCCCTGTACGAGCAGTGCTTC.

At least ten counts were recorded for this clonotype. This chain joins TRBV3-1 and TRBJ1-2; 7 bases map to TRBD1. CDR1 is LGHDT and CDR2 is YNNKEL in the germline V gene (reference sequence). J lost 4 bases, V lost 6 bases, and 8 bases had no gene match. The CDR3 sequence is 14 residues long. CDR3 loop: CASRHGQVAYGYTF. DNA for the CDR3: TGTGCCAGCAGGCATGGACAGGTTGCCTATGGCTACACCTTC.

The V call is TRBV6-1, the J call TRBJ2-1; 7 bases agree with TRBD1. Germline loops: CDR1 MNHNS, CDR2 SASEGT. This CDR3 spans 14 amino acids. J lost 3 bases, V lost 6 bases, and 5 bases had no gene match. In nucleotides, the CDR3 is TGTGCCAGCAGAGAGGGACAGCACTACAATGAGCAGTTCTTC. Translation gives CASREGQHYNEQFF.

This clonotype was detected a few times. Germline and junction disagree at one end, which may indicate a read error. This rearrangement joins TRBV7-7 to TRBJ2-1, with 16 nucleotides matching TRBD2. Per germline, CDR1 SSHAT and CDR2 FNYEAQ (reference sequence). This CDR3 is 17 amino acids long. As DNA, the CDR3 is TGTGCTAGCAGCCGGGGACTAGCGGGAGGGCCGGAAAATGAGCAGTTCTTC. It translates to CASSRGLAGGPENEQFF.

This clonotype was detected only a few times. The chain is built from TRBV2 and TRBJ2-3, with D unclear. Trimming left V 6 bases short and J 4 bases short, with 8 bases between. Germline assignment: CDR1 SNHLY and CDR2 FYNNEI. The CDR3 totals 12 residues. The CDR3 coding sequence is TGTGCCAGCAGCGCAGTTGCAGATACGCAGTATTTT. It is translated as CASSAVADTQYF.